The 25 T cell receptor beta chains below come from one sample, sequenced in a study of shared clonotypes between healthy human individuals. This table comes from immunoSEQ multiplex PCR, and its TCRdb copy is limited to in-frame clones, with some not included. The data contain hundreds of thousands of clones, 95% to 98% of them singletons. Sequencing was carried out using naive CD4+ T cells sorted from blood. This sample's subset: CD45RA+ positively selected. These receptors all stem from a woman aged 25 to 39 in good health.

The chain is built from TRBV6-1 and TRBJ1-2; D gene ambiguous. Trimming shortened V by 4 bases and J by 4 bases, and 4 bases separated the two germline ends. This CDR3 region has 11 residues. Germline V lookup: CDR1 MNHNS, CDR2 SASEGT. This CDR3 is CASSGGYGYTF. The CDR3 nucleotides are TGTGCCAGCAGTGGGGGCTATGGCTACACCTTC.

CDR3 in DNA: TGTGCAAGTCGCCCTAGACAGGAGGGAGACTCTGGGGCCAACGTCCTGACTTTC. Residues: CASRPRQEGDSGANVLTF. J is TRBJ2-6 and V is TRBV12-2. TRBV12-2 represents a pseudogene. The CDR3 runs 18 residues.

This rearrangement joins TRBV7-9 to TRBJ2-1; D possibly corresponds to TRBD2 (6 bases). The CDR3 loop spans 17 amino acids. V dropped 5 bases and J dropped 2 bases, with 19 bases sitting between them. Per the germline V gene, CDR1 is SEHNR and CDR2 is FQNEAQ (reference sequence). CDR3 coding DNA: TGTGCCAGCAGCCCACCGGGCGGTAGCGGAACCTACAATGAGCAGTTCTTC. Translation: CASSPPGGSGTYNEQFF.

The chain carries TRBV6-5 and TRBJ1-2, with D unresolved. The germline V and J ends were trimmed by 7 bases and 8 bases, with 20 bases remaining between them. The CDR3 covers 14 residues. The germline V gene has CDR1 MNHEY and CDR2 SVGAGI. For the CDR3, the DNA is TGTGCCAGCACCCGAGGAACATTAGTGGGGGGCTACACCTTC. Amino acid sequence: CASTRGTLVGGYTF.

This clone was picked up one time. This rearrangement joins TRBV11-1 to TRBJ2-7, with 8 bases identical to TRBD2. Per the germline V gene, CDR1 is SGHAT and CDR2 is FQDESV (reference sequence). The CDR3 runs 16 residues. V lost 3 bases to trimming and J lost 3 bases; unmatched junction nucleotides: 10. DNA of the CDR3: TGTGCCAGCAGCTTCGCACCGGGACTAGGGAGCTACGAGCAGTACTTC. Protein product: CASSFAPGLGSYEQYF.

The chain recombines TRBV7-3 with TRBJ2-2; no reliable D call. Trimming pared 5 bases from V and 1 base from J, leaving 5 bases between. Germline lookup yields CDR1 SGHTA and CDR2 FQGTGA. The CDR3 sequence is 13 residues long. The CDR3 coding sequence is TGTGCCAGCAGCCTTGGGAACACCGGGGAGCTGTTTTTT. This codes for CASSLGNTGELFF.

V is TRBV11-3 and J is TRBJ2-2, with D possibly TRBD2 on 6 matching bases. Looked up from germline, CDR1 is SGHNT and CDR2 is YENEEA. The length of the CDR3 is 18 residues. With 4 bases removed from V and 0 bases from J, the gap between germline ends came to 18 bases. Here the CDR3 reads CASSSRFSGDSNTGELFF. The CDR3 DNA reads as TGTGCCAGCAGCTCCCGTTTTAGCGGAGATTCGAACACCGGGGAGCTGTTTTTT.

V usage is TRBV5-8 and J usage is TRBJ2-5, with D possibly TRBD2 on 6 matching bases. The CDR3 is 15 amino acids. The V gene lost 4 bases and the J gene lost 0 bases, with 13 bases spanning the gap. CDR1 SGHTS and CDR2 YDEGEE come from the germline V gene. The chain's CDR3 is CASSRGLAYQETQYF. For the CDR3, the DNA is TGTGCCAGCAGCAGAGGTCTAGCGTACCAAGAGACCCAGTACTTC.

The V call is TRBV2, the J call TRBJ1-1; a possible D gene is TRBD1 (6 bases). V gave up 7 bases and J gave up 1 base, with 16 bases separating them. The length of the CDR3 is 15 residues. Per the germline V gene, CDR1 is SNHLY and CDR2 is FYNNEI. CDR3: CASNLGGEPNTEAFF. The CDR3 coding sequence is TGTGCCAGCAATTTGGGGGGCGAACCGAACACTGAAGCTTTCTTT.

The V gene is TRBV5-8, the J gene TRBJ1-5; D remains unclear. The CDR3 is made up of 12 amino acids. Germline V gene lookup returns CDR1 SGHTS and CDR2 YDEGEE. V dropped 8 bases and J dropped 6 bases, with 12 bases sitting between them. This CDR3 is CASDGWGQPQHF. As DNA, the CDR3 is TGTGCCAGTGACGGCTGGGGTCAGCCCCAGCATTTT.

This clone was found once. The chain joins TRBV6-5 to TRBJ1-5; D call uncertain. Trimming took 6 bases from V and 1 from J, leaving 13 bases between them. Germline CDR1 and CDR2: MNHEY and SVGAGI. There are 15 residues in the CDR3. The CDR3 DNA is TGTGCCAGCAGCACGGGAGTTTTAAGCAATCAGCCCCAGCATTTT. It codes for CASSTGVLSNQPQHF.

V is TRBV30 and J is TRBJ2-7; TRBD2 is a possible D gene (6 bases). CDR1 and CDR2 (germline): GTSNPN, SVGIG (reference sequence). Trimming stripped 0 bases from V and 5 bases from J, with 8 bases between. The CDR3 runs to 12 residues. This CDR3 is CAWSVRGDEQYF. DNA of the CDR3: TGTGCCTGGAGTGTACGCGGGGACGAGCAGTACTTC.

This sequence joins TRBV6-1 and TRBJ1-4; D not resolved. This CDR3 is built from 15 residues. V was shortened by 2 bases and J by 7 bases, with 14 bases between the two germline ends. Germline CDR1 is MNHNS and CDR2 is SASEGT. This CDR3 is CASSEFQGWGEKLFF. For the CDR3, the DNA is TGTGCCAGCAGTGAATTTCAAGGGTGGGGTGAAAAACTGTTTTTT.

The gene calls are TRBV10-2 and TRBJ2-3, with 13 bases identical to TRBD2. With V trimmed by 3 bases and J by 2 bases, 8 bases remained unmatched. The CDR3 length is 18 residues. CDR1 WSHSY and CDR2 SAAADI come from the germline V gene. CDR3 amino acids: CASSDGLAGEGVTDTQYF. The CDR3 coding sequence is TGCGCCAGCAGTGATGGACTAGCGGGAGAAGGGGTCACAGATACGCAGTATTTT.

The chain couples TRBV19 to TRBJ2-7, with TRBD2 identical over 12 bases. The CDR3 totals 16 residues. V shed 5 bases and J 1 base; nucleotides not matched to a gene: 6. Germline assignment: CDR1 LNHDA and CDR2 SQIVND (reference sequence). The CDR3 region is CASSPSGLAGSYEQYF. The CDR3 DNA reads TGTGCCAGTAGTCCGTCGGGACTAGCGGGTTCCTACGAGCAGTACTTC.

The rearrangement joins TRBV30 to TRBJ2-7; 9 nucleotides agree with TRBD2. Trimming removed 0 bases from V and 6 bases from J; junction bases left unmatched: 6. Germline lookup yields CDR1 GTSNPN and CDR2 SVGIG (reference sequence). This CDR3 is built from 14 residues. CDR3: CAWSVSGLAPEQYF. CDR3 sequence (DNA): TGTGCCTGGAGTGTTTCGGGACTAGCACCCGAGCAGTACTTC.

The rearrangement links TRBV28 to TRBJ2-5; 10 nucleotides match TRBD1. The CDR3 spans 14 residues. CDR1 and CDR2 (germline): MDHEN, SYDVKM. V lost 5 bases, J lost 3 bases, and 3 bases stayed unmatched. CDR3 sequence: CASSPGTGEETQYF. The CDR3 nucleotides are TGTGCCAGCAGTCCGGGGACAGGGGAAGAGACCCAGTACTTC. The whole variable domain, filled in from reference TRBV28 and TRBJ2-5, reads DVKVTQSSRYLVKRTGEKVFLECVQDMDHENMFWYRQDPGLGLRLIYFSYDVKMKEKGDIPEGYSVSREKKERFSLILESASTNQTSMYLCASSPGTGEETQYFGPGTRLLVL.

The J gene is TRBJ2-5, the V gene TRBV15; the match to TRBD1 covers 8 bases. The end of the DNA aligns better with TRBJ2-7, so the J call may be wrong. Germline CDR1 is LNHNV and CDR2 is YYDKDF (reference sequence). This CDR3 region has 13 residues. CDR3 loop: CATSTDRGNEQYF. The CDR3 nucleotides read TGTGCCACCAGCACCGACAGGGGCAACGAGCAGTACTTC.

The chain employs TRBV4-2 and TRBJ2-2; tentatively, D is TRBD1 or TRBD2 (5 bases each). Trimming took 0 bases from V and 7 from J, leaving 21 bases between them. CDR3 length equals 18 residues. Looked up from germline, CDR1 is LGHNA and CDR2 is YNFKEQ. Here the CDR3 DNA reads TGTGCCAGCAGCCAAGATCCCCCACGCAGGGATGGGGGCGGGGAGCTGTTTTTT. This translates into CASSQDPPRRDGGGELFF.

The chain joins TRBV25-1 to TRBJ2-4; D possibly corresponds to TRBD1 (6 bases). There are 14 residues in the CDR3. Germline V gene data show CDR1 as MGHDK and CDR2 as SYGVNS. V lost 8 bases and J lost 7, with 18 bases in between. The CDR3 DNA follows: TGTGCCAGCTCCCCCCAGGGGAAGGGGAACATTCAGTACTTC. This codes for CASSPQGKGNIQYF.

This chain uses TRBV7-9 with TRBJ2-4; perhaps TRBD2 as D (6 bases). The length of the CDR3 is 12 residues. CDR1 and CDR2 from the germline V gene are SEHNR and FQNEAQ (reference sequence). Between the trimmed V and J ends, which lost 4 bases and 5 bases, there was a span of 6 bases. In DNA, the CDR3 is TGTGCCAGCAGCTGGGGGGAAAACATTCAGTACTTC. It encodes CASSWGENIQYF.

The V gene is TRBV5-4, the J gene TRBJ2-1; 9 bases fit TRBD1. The CDR3 consists of 15 residues. The germline V gene has CDR1 SGHNT and CDR2 YYREEE (reference sequence). The V gene end was trimmed by 0 bases and the J gene end by 8 bases; junction bases not matched to a gene: 6. The CDR3, as DNA: TGTGCCAGCAGCTTGGGACAGGGGGGTGGCGATGAGCAGTTCTTC. This translates into CASSLGQGGGDEQFF.

About this clone: Different DNA sequences within this sample yield the same CDR3. The chain couples TRBV27 to TRBJ2-5; D is tentatively TRBD1 or TRBD2 (5 bases each). The CDR3 contains 12 residues. V gave up 3 bases and J gave up 4 bases, with 6 bases separating them. Germline V gene sequence: CDR1 MNHEY, CDR2 SMNVEV (reference sequence). CDR3 amino acids: CASSLRGETQYF. Written as DNA, the CDR3 is TGTGCCAGCAGTTTGAGGGGAGAGACCCAGTACTTC.

The V and J genes are TRBV9 and TRBJ2-1, with D perhaps TRBD2 (6 bases). Germline loops: CDR1 SGDLS, CDR2 YYNGEE. V lost 4 bases and J lost 0, with 14 bases in between. The CDR3 runs 16 residues. The CDR3 sequence is CASSPGGIGSYNEQFF. The CDR3 DNA sequence: TGTGCCAGCAGCCCCGGGGGAATTGGCTCCTACAATGAGCAGTTCTTC.

The rearrangement links TRBV6-6 to TRBJ2-2, with D perhaps being TRBD1 or TRBD2 (5 bases each). V was clipped by 6 bases and J by 1 base, with 15 bases between them. Germline lookup yields CDR1 MNHNY and CDR2 SVGAGI (reference sequence). The CDR3 covers 16 residues. Here the CDR3 reads CASRGTGRKNTGELFF. The CDR3 DNA is TGTGCCAGCAGAGGTACGGGACGGAAGAACACCGGGGAGCTGTTTTTT.